What follows is one T cell receptor (beta chain) and its context. The antigen is not known. CDR3 length: 19 residues. From germline, CDR1 is PRHDT and CDR2 FYEKMQ (reference sequence). The ends lost 7 bases at V and 2 bases at J; junction bases unmatched: 15. Every subset's genomic DNA went evenly onto several immunoSEQ plates. Measured with immunoSEQ multiplex PCR; TCRdb has only the in-frame clones, and not every one. The table shows some 1,900,000 clones, with approximately 95% occurring only once. The data are from a study of shared clonotypes between healthy human individuals. As defined, naive CD8 cells were CD45RO-negative and positively selected for CCR7, with terminally differentiated effector memory CD45RA+ cells excluded. Those who donated, Caucasian adults without exception, all lived in Nashville, Tennessee. Overall study results and limits: Larger estimated richness was generally recorded for naive subsets relative to memory subsets. The four-donor shared clonotypes exceeded non-shared clonotypes in generation probability, with non-shared ones scoring lower.

The V call is TRBV13, the J call TRBJ2-2; 11 nucleotides agree with TRBD1. The clonotype was recovered from a man aged 18 to 30 in good health. What was sequenced was naive CD8+ T cells sorted from blood. The CDR3 region is CASTLDRGLGTVNTGELFF. CDR3 nucleotide sequence: TGTGCCAGCACCCTGGACAGGGGGCTAGGTACGGTTAACACCGGGGAGCTGTTTTTT.